This T cell receptor beta chain is drawn from a study of blood T cell repertoires in COVID-19. Study background: Acute and convalescent COVID-19 samples came from the United States, Italy and Spain.

As handled by the study authors: Estimated nucleated cell counts came from reference gene primer amplification. Sequencing was performed with immunoSEQ multiplex PCR; in TCRdb, only in-frame clones are kept and a portion is missing. V, J and clone size reflect that table, while D and trimming were determined from the DNA. The repertoire holds 250,000 to 300,000 clones, approximately 83% seen once, with 8% to 13% in the top ten. The ends lost 3 bases at V and 5 bases at J; junction bases unmatched: 9. Germline CDR1 reads LNHDA; CDR2 reads SQIVND (reference sequence). The CDR3 loop spans 16 amino acids. This clone was found once.

This chain uses TRBV19 with TRBJ2-3, with TRBD2 identical over 9 bases. The sequence derives from a woman in her 70s with acute or convalescent COVID-19. Sequenced sample: peripheral blood. The CDR3 loop reads CASSIGGRGRGDTQYF. The CDR3 DNA reads TGTGCCAGTAGTATCGGCGGGAGGGGACGTGGAGATACGCAGTATTTT.